Below, one TCR beta chain is given with its context. The data are from a study of blood T cell repertoires in COVID-19. Study details: Samples came from the United States, Italy and Spain, spanning acute and convalescent COVID-19. The cDNA or gDNA used as material had been derived from T cells, B-cell-depleted T cells, or PBMCs.

Original processing notes: Amplified reference gene primers provided the basis for estimating nucleated cell counts. Using immunoSEQ multiplex PCR, the repertoire was profiled, and TCRdb retains in-frame clones only, with some absent. V and J calls and clone size come straight from that table; D and trimming were deduced from the DNA. The sample has 200,000 to 250,000 clones, 65% to 85% seen once. V lost 0 bases and J 5 bases, leaving 14 bases between the germline ends. The CDR3 runs 16 residues. Germline V gives CDR1 SGHTA, CDR2 FQGNSA. The sequence derives from a woman aged 55 to 70 with acute or convalescent COVID-19. Sequencing was done on a sample of peripheral blood. This chain connects TRBV7-2 to TRBJ1-5, with D uncertain. The CDR3: CASSLAGASVDQPQHF. The DNA for the CDR3 is TGTGCCAGCAGCTTAGCTGGAGCCTCGGTGGATCAGCCCCAGCATTTT.